This paragraph covers one T cell receptor (beta chain) sequence. Its antigen is not yet known. No per-base quality is available; no much larger clone lies one base away. CDR1 and CDR2, per the germline V gene (reference sequence), are SEHNR and FQNEAQ. From cysteine to phenylalanine, the CDR3 is 15 amino acids long. Just the 45-base CDR3 DNA is kept, in frame starting at base 1. Between the V and J ends, shortened by 6 bases and 0 bases respectively, the junction contains 9 bases. This sample is drawn from a study of T cell repertoires in cytomegalovirus infection (dated by TCRdb to about 2019). Regarding the study in general: Donor HLA type was relevant to the analysis, as public TCR beta signatures indicated carriage of CMV infection together with the matching HLA type. The paper as a whole reports these results and caveats: In the ex vivo response, HLA-C-restricted CMV-specific TCR beta clonotypes were dominant, and in two of eight donors the single most frequent clonotype came from this HLA-C-restricted group. Carriers of CMV infection plus the relevant HLA type were discriminated by the cumulative frequency of public TCR beta family members in the study cohort and in an independent 352-donor cohort.

Sequencing relied on an Illumina HiSeq 1500. In TCRdb, the public reads were trimmed at Q25 with fastp and aligned with MiXCR, with productive beta chains retained. Rows are combined by CDR3 protein, so each entry shows the most common genes and DNA. The sample includes roughly 190,000 distinct CDR3 sequences, with nearly 9.5% observed a single time. The top ten clones comprise around 4.4% of the sample. The source is a human donor in good health (CMV status not recorded). Some clones in this sample may be carry-over from other donors' samples. The chain was built from TRBV7-9 and TRBJ2-6; matching of 6 bases hints at TRBD1 as the D gene. Sequenced sample: PBMCs. CDR3 loop: CASRWDNSGANVLTF. The DNA sequence is as follows: TGTGCCAGCAGGTGGGACAACTCTGGGGCCAACGTCCTGACTTTC.